These T cell receptor beta chains were read from a single sample in a study of blood T cell repertoires in COVID-19. Assay: immunoSEQ multiplex PCR; the TCRdb copy retains only in-frame clones and omits some. The table lists tens of thousands of clones, approximately 88% of them singletons. Sequencing input: peripheral blood. The origin of the receptors is a human donor in a cohort sampled during active COVID-19. Both conserved end residues are part of each CDR3.

V gene: TRBV4-1; J gene: TRBJ1-5; CDR3 length: 15; CDR3 protein: CASSQDYTGNQPQHF
V gene: TRBV5-1; J gene: TRBJ2-2; CDR3 length: 15; CDR3 protein: CASSPGQFNTGELFF
V gene: TRBV3-1/TRBV3-2; J gene: TRBJ2-3; CDR3 length: 16; CDR3 protein: CASSQPLGGGTDTQYF
V gene: TRBV18; J gene: TRBJ2-5; CDR3 length: 13; CDR3 protein: CASSPGQGQTQYF
V gene: TRBV10-1; J gene: TRBJ2-3; CDR3 length: 15; CDR3 protein: CASTYCRGCADTQYF
V gene: TRBV12-3/TRBV12-4; J gene: TRBJ1-6; CDR3 length: 13; CDR3 protein: CASTQNRDSPLHF
V gene: TRBV19; J gene: TRBJ1-5; CDR3 length: 16; CDR3 protein: CASSIERTGTNQPQHF
V gene: TRBV18; J gene: TRBJ1-2; CDR3 length: 13; CDR3 protein: CASSRPGQNGYTF
V gene: TRBV28; J gene: TRBJ1-5; CDR3 length: 15; CDR3 protein: CASSLGGGFNQPQHF
V gene: TRBV3-1/TRBV3-2; J gene: TRBJ2-7; CDR3 length: 14; CDR3 protein: CASSQEPGSYEQYF
V gene: TRBV19; J gene: TRBJ1-6; CDR3 length: 15; CDR3 protein: CASTTGGANNSPLHF
V gene: TRBV5-4; J gene: TRBJ2-5; CDR3 length: 14; CDR3 protein: CASSWGRDQETQYF
V gene: TRBV25-1; J gene: TRBJ1-3; CDR3 length: 16; CDR3 protein: CASRPGQSASGNTIYF
V gene: TRBV2; J gene: TRBJ1-4; CDR3 length: 15; CDR3 protein: CASSVSLGGGEKLFF
V gene: TRBV3-1/TRBV3-2; J gene: TRBJ1-5; CDR3 length: 15; CDR3 protein: CASSQAGGAGQPQHF
V gene: TRBV6-6; J gene: TRBJ2-3; CDR3 length: 12; CDR3 protein: CASSTQGDTQYF
V gene: TRBV19; J gene: TRBJ1-1; CDR3 length: 13; CDR3 protein: CASSIYRNTEAFF
V gene: TRBV7-8; J gene: TRBJ1-3; CDR3 length: 15; CDR3 protein: CASSPSGFTGNTIYF
V gene: TRBV18; J gene: TRBJ1-2; CDR3 length: 17; CDR3 protein: CASSPPSSLAANYGYTF
V gene: TRBV24-1; J gene: TRBJ2-3; CDR3 length: 16; CDR3 protein: CATSDSTGGETDTQYF
V gene: TRBV19; J gene: TRBJ2-5; CDR3 length: 14; CDR3 protein: CAAGLAGGGETQYF
V gene: TRBV3-1/TRBV3-2; J gene: TRBJ2-2; CDR3 length: 15; CDR3 protein: CASSQLISGAGELFF
V gene: TRBV19; J gene: TRBJ2-2; CDR3 length: 18; CDR3 protein: CASSLTGGTFSNTGELFF
V gene: TRBV2; J gene: TRBJ2-7; CDR3 length: 16; CDR3 protein: CASSEKALAGASEQYF
V gene: TRBV5-4; J gene: TRBJ2-7; CDR3 length: 14; CDR3 protein: CASSLTLGPYEQYF
V gene: TRBV3-1/TRBV3-2; J gene: TRBJ1-1; CDR3 length: 14; CDR3 protein: CASSQVPGETEAFF
V gene: TRBV3-1/TRBV3-2; J gene: TRBJ2-2; CDR3 length: 17; CDR3 protein: CASSPLLGTPNTGELFF
V gene: TRBV28; J gene: TRBJ2-2; CDR3 length: 15; CDR3 protein: CASSPTSGGHGELFF
V gene: TRBV28; J gene: TRBJ2-1; CDR3 length: 14; CDR3 protein: CASSAGNSYNEQFF
V gene: TRBV5-4; J gene: TRBJ1-1; CDR3 length: 12; CDR3 protein: CASSRQRAEAFF
V gene: TRBV12-5; J gene: TRBJ2-5; CDR3 length: 16; CDR3 protein: CASAIFRGQGVETQYF
V gene: TRBV21-1; J gene: TRBJ1-3; CDR3 length: 18; CDR3 protein: CASSNTRTGANSGNTIYF